This TCR beta chain was observed in a study of blood T cell repertoires in COVID-19. Study details: The United States, Italy and Spain provided the acute and convalescent COVID-19 samples. From T cells, B-cell-depleted T cells, or PBMCs came the material, which was cDNA or gDNA.

This clone was seen only once. In the original processing: Cell counts per sample came from amplifying reference gene primers. Here immunoSEQ multiplex PCR was the method, and the copy in TCRdb shows in-frame clones only, minus some. V, J and clone size are taken as reported in that table, and D and trimming were inferred from the DNA itself. The sample lists some 250,000 clones, about four fifths seen once, with 7.5% in the top ten. Germline V gives CDR1 SGDLS, CDR2 YYNGEE. The CDR3 is 14 amino acids. The V end was cut by 0 bases, the J end by 0 bases, with 7 bases between. Recruited during active infection, patients (from Seattle) were subsequently followed longitudinally.

The chain uses TRBV9 and TRBJ2-7; D not resolved. The receptor's source is a woman of 80 years or more with COVID-19, enrolled during active disease. Sequencing used peripheral blood. CDR3 bases: TGTGCCAGCAGCGTAGGTACTAACTCCTACGAGCAGTACTTC. This translates into CASSVGTNSYEQYF.